These 7 T cell receptor beta chains came from one sample sequenced in a study of cytomegalovirus exposure and HLA in healthy donors. Primers for the PCR totalled 60 Vbeta and 13 Jbeta. Sequencing used immunoSEQ multiplex PCR; TCRdb keeps in-frame clones, though not all of them. In the table there are about 89,000 clones, roughly four fifths of which are singletons. The sample was PBMCs. These receptors were obtained from a man younger than 45 in good health and CMV-seronegative.

This sequence joins TRBV5-6 and TRBJ2-3; D is uncertain. V was cut by 3 bases and J by 0 bases, with 8 bases left in between. The CDR3 consists of 14 residues. CDR1 and CDR2 (germline): SGHDT, YYEEEE. CDR3 region: CASSWAASTDTQYF. As DNA, the CDR3 is TGTGCCAGCAGCTGGGCCGCTAGCACAGATACGCAGTATTTT.

This chain uses TRBV6-5 with TRBJ2-5; D is possibly TRBD1 (5 bases). The closer fit of TRBJ2-7 to the DNA end suggests the J call may be wrong. The V gene's germline CDR1 is MNHEY and CDR2 SVGAGI. The CDR3 has 15 residues. CDR3 in amino acids: CASTLQWQGSYEQYF. CDR3 in DNA: TGTGCCAGCACCCTCCAGTGGCAGGGCTCCTACGAGCAGTACTTC.

This clone was seen once. V is TRBV7-2 and J is TRBJ1-1; TRBD1 matches 7 bases. The length of the CDR3 is 15 residues. V lost 5 bases and J lost 0; bases outside the gene matches: 6. Per germline, CDR1 SGHTA and CDR2 FQGNSA. As DNA, the CDR3 is TGTGCCAGCAGCCCCCGGACAGGACTGAACACTGAAGCTTTCTTT. Translated: CASSPRTGLNTEAFF.

This clone was observed a few times. The chain links TRBV25-1 to TRBJ1-6; 8 bases fit TRBD1. This CDR3 region has 16 residues. Germline CDR1 reads MGHDK; CDR2 reads SYGVNS. The J segment lost 9 bases and the V segment lost 1 base, leaving 8 bases of the junction unmatched. The CDR3 coding sequence is TGTGCCAGCAGTGAATCTTACGGCAGGGGGCCTTCACCCCTCCACTTT. Its translation: CASSESYGRGPSPLHF.

The chain joins TRBV11-3 to TRBJ1-5; perhaps TRBD1 as D (6 bases). The CDR3 length is 15 residues. Per germline, CDR1 SGHNT and CDR2 YENEEA. Trimming cost V 0 bases and J 6 bases, with 12 bases left between them. The CDR3 spells CASSLEQGKGQPQHF. The CDR3 DNA sequence: TGTGCCAGCAGCTTAGAACAGGGAAAGGGTCAGCCCCAGCATTTT.

With respect to this clone: A junction end diverges from the germline sequence, so it may reflect a read error. CDR3 nucleotides: TGTGCCAGCAGTACCGGACAGGGGAACAACGGGGAGCTGTTTTTT. It is translated as CASSTGQGNNGELFF. The chain links TRBV28 to TRBJ2-2; TRBD1 agrees at 9 bases. CDR1 and CDR2 (germline): MDHEN, SYDVKM. This CDR3 contains 15 residues.

The chain recombines TRBV4-2 with TRBJ2-5, with a possible D match to TRBD1 (5 bases). The ends were cut back, 4 bases at V and 1 base at J, with 7 bases in the middle. This CDR3 contains 13 residues. Germline loops: CDR1 LGHNA, CDR2 YNFKEQ. CDR3 nucleotide sequence: TGTGCCAGCAGCCTGACAGCCCAAGAGACCCAGTACTTC. Its translation is CASSLTAQETQYF.